This T cell receptor beta chain was identified in a study of shared clonotypes between healthy human individuals. Study-level findings and limits: Sequencing of the sorted subsets was shown by rarefaction to be incomplete despite large depth. Sharing across several donors was seen in 4% to 6.5% of naive CD4 clonotypes. Generation of non-shared clonotypes was less probable than generation of clonotypes shared by all four donors.

The germline CDR1 and CDR2 sequences are SGHAT and FQNNGV. V was shortened by 5 bases and J by 5 bases, with 15 bases between the two germline ends. CDR3 size: 14 residues. Remarks on this clone: Antigen unknown.

Deep-level running was used for the assay. Libraries were prepared by immunoSEQ multiplex PCR; TCRdb keeps only in-frame clonotypes and omits some of them. The sample shows 2.3 million or so clones, 85% to 95% of them seen only once. The sequence was collected from a man younger than 35 in good health. Some clones in this sample may be carry-over from other donors' samples. This chain uses TRBV11-2 with TRBJ2-5; no firm D call. Sequenced input: naive CD4+ T cells from PBMCs. Regarding subset: CD45RA+ positively selected. The CDR3: CASSTDLGWETQYF. In DNA form, the CDR3 reads TGTGCCAGCAGCACTGATTTAGGTTGGGAGACCCAGTACTTC.